Following are 26 T cell receptor beta chains from one sample sequenced in a study of a mutant IDH1 vaccine in newly diagnosed glioma. The data were produced by immunoSEQ multiplex PCR, yet TCRdb's version contains in-frame clones alone and is incomplete. The repertoire has 50,000 to 70,000 clones, roughly 71% of them found once; the top ten carry 4.5% to 5%. Time point here: week 35, safety follow-up. A 20-mer mutant IDH1 peptide at 300 ug was injected subcutaneously with topical imiquimod. The antigens for these receptors are not known. Here the sequenced sample was PBMCs, taken from a glioma patient whose treatment included an IDH1 peptide vaccine. These receptors were collected from a man between 45 and 60 years old with glioma.

There are a few counts of this clone. The chain couples TRBV6-1 to TRBJ1-2; 8 bases are shared with TRBD1. The CDR3 extends over 13 amino acids. V lost 9 bases to trimming and J lost 4 bases; unmatched junction nucleotides: 7. Germline V gene lookup returns CDR1 MNHNS and CDR2 SASEGT. CDR3 sequence (DNA): TGTGCCAGTCTAGACAGGGGCGCCTATGGCTACACCTTC. This codes for CASLDRGAYGYTF.

The gene calls are TRBV6-1 and TRBJ1-1, with D perhaps matching TRBD1 (5 bases). Trimming left V 6 bases short and J 1 base short, with 9 bases between. Germline V gene data show CDR1 as MNHNS and CDR2 as SASEGT. The CDR3 sequence is 13 residues long. The CDR3 DNA follows: TGTGCCAGCAGGGTGACAGAGAACACTGAAGCTTTCTTT. This translates into CASRVTENTEAFF.

The chain uses TRBV6-1 and TRBJ2-2; D not certain. The ends were cut back, 3 bases at V and 1 base at J, with 9 bases in the middle. Germline CDR1 MNHNS, CDR2 SASEGT. The CDR3 is 15 residues long. The DNA for the CDR3 is TGTGCCAGCAGTGATCGCGCTAAGAACACCGGGGAGCTGTTTTTT. Protein sequence: CASSDRAKNTGELFF.

In this sample, this clone turned up a few times. The chain has TRBV5-8 and TRBJ2-7, with D unclear. Germline loops: CDR1 SGHTS, CDR2 YDEGEE. The CDR3 is made up of 14 amino acids. Trimming stripped 4 bases from V and 2 bases from J, with 13 bases between. The CDR3 DNA reads TGTGCCAGCAGCGGTCTACAAACCACCTACGAGCAGTACTTC. It translates to CASSGLQTTYEQYF.

This chain uses TRBV4-3 with TRBJ2-1; D is perhaps TRBD1 (5 bases). The V end was cut by 1 base, the J end by 5 bases, with 12 bases between. The V gene's germline CDR1 is LGHNA and CDR2 YSLEER. The CDR3 consists of 15 residues. The CDR3 DNA reads TGCGCCAGCAGCCAAGGGGTGGGGCTCAACAATGAGCAGTTCTTC. It encodes CASSQGVGLNNEQFF.

The chain joins TRBV5-8 to TRBJ2-1; 7 nucleotides agree with TRBD1. The J segment lost 0 bases and the V segment lost 4 bases, leaving 10 bases of the junction unmatched. In germline, CDR1 is SGHTS, CDR2 YDEGEE. This CDR3 has 17 amino acids. CDR3 coding DNA: TGTGCCAGCAGCCCTCCGGACAGGTCTAGCTCCTACAATGAGCAGTTCTTC. This sequence encodes CASSPPDRSSSYNEQFF.

This clone was found once. V is TRBV13 and J is TRBJ1-4, with TRBD1 as a possible D gene (5 bases). CDR1 PRHDT and CDR2 FYEKMQ come from the germline V gene (reference sequence). CDR3 size: 16 residues. V lost 5 bases and J lost 3, with 16 bases in between. Here the CDR3 reads CASSLRWGSANEKLFF. As DNA, the CDR3 is TGTGCCAGCAGCCTGAGGTGGGGGAGTGCTAATGAAAAACTGTTTTTT.

The rearrangement joins TRBV5-6 to TRBJ1-1, with TRBD1 identical over 10 bases. Trimming cost V 4 bases and J 5 bases; bases outside gene matches: 8. The CDR3 loop spans 15 amino acids. Germline-derived CDR1 and CDR2 are SGHDT and YYEEEE. The CDR3 DNA reads as TGTGCCAGCAGCCCTCCGACAGGGGGCGGAACTGAAGCTTTCTTT. This sequence encodes CASSPPTGGGTEAFF.

The chain links TRBV5-4 to TRBJ1-4; 7 bases are a match to TRBD1. Germline V lookup: CDR1 SGHNT, CDR2 YYREEE (reference sequence). The CDR3 spans 15 residues. V dropped 2 bases and J dropped 6; count of bases not matched to a gene: 7. CDR3 nucleotides: TGTGCCAGCAGCTTAAAGACAGGGAGGGATGAAAAACTGTTTTTT. Residues: CASSLKTGRDEKLFF.

As DNA, the CDR3 is TGTGCCACCGGGGCTCCCGTCGGGAGTGAAGCTTTCTTT. Its protein product is CATGAPVGSEAFF. The chain is built from TRBV30 and TRBJ1-1; D perhaps matches TRBD1 (5 bases). The CDR3 is made up of 13 amino acids. Germline lookup yields CDR1 GTSNPN and CDR2 SVGIG (reference sequence). V was shortened by 8 bases and J by 7 bases, with 20 bases between the two germline ends.

This clone was picked up one time. This sequence joins TRBV19 and TRBJ2-5; possibly TRBD1 or TRBD2 for D (5 bases each). With 6 bases removed from V and 5 bases from J, the gap between germline ends came to 13 bases. CDR1 and CDR2 from the germline V gene are LNHDA and SQIVND (reference sequence). This CDR3 has 13 residues. Here the CDR3 DNA reads TGTGCCAGTAGCCCTTTATGGGGGGAGACCCAGTACTTC. Translation: CASSPLWGETQYF.

The chain couples TRBV9 to TRBJ1-1; 11 nucleotides agree with TRBD1. V was pared by 4 bases and J by 5 bases, with 10 bases of the junction left unmatched. Germline CDR1 is SGDLS and CDR2 is YYNGEE. The CDR3 has 16 residues. CDR3 DNA sequence: TGTGCCAGCAGCCCCCGACCGGGACAGGGGGATACTGAAGCTTTCTTT. As protein: CASSPRPGQGDTEAFF. The whole variable domain, remainder taken from reference TRBV9 and TRBJ1-1, is DSGVTQTPKHLITATGQRVTLRCSPRSGDLSVYWYQQSLDQGLQFLIQYYNGEERAKGNILERFSAQQFPDLHSELNLSSLELGDSALYFCASSPRPGQGDTEAFFGQGTRLTVV.

The rearrangement joins TRBV7-8 to TRBJ1-2; possible D gene TRBD1, 6 bases. Germline V lookup: CDR1 SGHVS, CDR2 FQNEAQ. V lost 6 bases, J lost 5 bases, and 13 bases lay in between. The CDR3 sequence is 13 residues long. This CDR3 is CASRWGPGYGYTF. Written as DNA, the CDR3 is TGTGCCAGCAGATGGGGGCCTGGGTATGGCTACACCTTC.

This clone showed up many times. The gene calls are TRBV7-9 and TRBJ1-1; no clear D gene. The CDR3 has 13 residues. Trimming removed 5 bases at V and 7 bases at J, with 14 bases between. Germline CDR1 SEHNR, CDR2 FQNEAQ (reference sequence). CDR3 DNA: TGTGCCAGCAGCACAACAGACTGGAATGAAGCTTTCTTT. It codes for CASSTTDWNEAFF.

The chain couples TRBV5-4 to TRBJ2-3; 12 nucleotides match TRBD2. CDR1 and CDR2 from the germline V gene are SGHNT and YYREEE (reference sequence). The CDR3 extends over 16 amino acids. The ends lost 3 bases at V and 3 bases at J; junction bases unmatched: 5. The CDR3 nucleotides read TGTGCCAGCAGCTCATACACTAGCGGGGGGACAGATACGCAGTATTTT. Its protein product is CASSSYTSGGTDTQYF.

This chain links TRBV5-5 with TRBJ1-2; a weak D match, TRBD1 (5 bases). V was cut by 4 bases and J by 13 bases, with 20 bases left in between. Germline V gene sequence: CDR1 SGHKS, CDR2 YYEKEE (reference sequence). This CDR3 is built from 13 residues. CDR3 coding DNA: TGTGCCAGCAGCGGGGCGGGACTCAGCATAAGCACCTTC. Translating gives CASSGAGLSISTF.

The gene calls are TRBV6-6 and TRBJ2-5, with 12 positions matching TRBD2. This CDR3 has 16 residues. CDR1 and CDR2 (germline): MNHNY, SVGAGI (reference sequence). Trimming removed 6 bases from V and 3 bases from J; junction bases left unmatched: 8. CDR3 sequence: CASSPPTSGGKETQYF. In nucleotides, the CDR3 is TGTGCCAGCAGCCCACCGACTAGCGGGGGTAAAGAGACCCAGTACTTC.

This clone was counted a single time. The chain links TRBV5-8 to TRBJ1-5; maybe TRBD1 (6 bases). This CDR3 comprises 14 residues. From germline, CDR1 is SGHTS and CDR2 YDEGEE. Trimming took off 4 bases at V and 3 bases at J, with 11 bases between the two ends. Here the CDR3 DNA reads TGTGCCAGCAGCCGCGGACAGTACAATCAGCCCCAGCATTTT. It yields the protein CASSRGQYNQPQHF.

The J gene is TRBJ2-3, the V gene TRBV2, with 10 bases matching TRBD2. Germline loops: CDR1 SNHLY, CDR2 FYNNEI. There are 15 residues in the CDR3. V dropped 10 bases and J dropped 4; count of bases not matched to a gene: 11. The CDR3 coding sequence is TGTGCCACCCACCCCAGCGGGGGGGCCGCAGATACGCAGTATTTT. Protein product: CATHPSGGAADTQYF.

This clone counts as medium-sized. A read error may produce the germline difference seen at one junction end. This chain links TRBV7-9 with TRBJ2-7; D ambiguous. CDR3 size: 12 residues. Germline V gene data show CDR1 as SEHNR and CDR2 as FQNEAQ (reference sequence). CDR3 protein: CASGLVSYEQYF. In nucleotides, the CDR3 is TGTGCCAGCGGCTTAGTTTCCTACGAGCAGTACTTC. Supplemented by reference TRBV7-9 and TRBJ2-7, the full variable domain reads DTGVSQNPRHKITKRGQNVTFRCDPISEHNRLYWYRQTLGQGPEFLTYFQNEAQLEKSRLLSDRFSAERPKGSFSTLEIQRTEQGDSAMYLCASGLVSYEQYFGPGTRLTVT.

The rearrangement joins TRBV7-9 to TRBJ1-1; 7 bases line up with TRBD1. CDR1 and CDR2 from the germline V gene are SEHNR and FQNEAQ (reference sequence). This CDR3 contains 19 residues. V lost 2 bases and J lost 0; bases outside the gene matches: 15. CDR3 loop: CASSLSDKATGNMNTEAFF. CDR3 coding DNA: TGTGCCAGCAGCTTATCCGATAAGGCGACAGGGAACATGAACACTGAAGCTTTCTTT.

The chain uses TRBV5-1 and TRBJ1-4, with 9 positions matching TRBD1. V trimming: 4 bases; J trimming: 2 bases; junction bases outside the gene matches: 3. The CDR3 spans 15 residues. Germline V gene sequence: CDR1 SGHRS, CDR2 YFSETQ. CDR3 DNA: TGCGCCAGCAGCCCTGGACAGGGGACTAATGAAAAACTGTTTTTT. Protein: CASSPGQGTNEKLFF.

The DNA of the CDR3 is TGTGCCAGCAGCTTGGGGAGGACCTCTGCAACTAATGAAAAACTGTTTTTT. As protein: CASSLGRTSATNEKLFF. The V and J genes are TRBV5-4 and TRBJ1-4; D is ambiguous. This CDR3 contains 17 residues. Germline V gives CDR1 SGHNT, CDR2 YYREEE (reference sequence). Trimming took off 0 bases at V and 0 bases at J, with 12 bases between the two ends.

This clone was observed a few times. The J gene is TRBJ1-1, the V gene TRBV10-2; D perhaps matches TRBD1 (5 bases). Germline assignment: CDR1 WSHSY and CDR2 SAAADI. The CDR3 has 12 residues. V was shortened by 3 bases and J by 11 bases, with 13 bases between the two germline ends. CDR3 sequence: CASSDGAAGAFF. In DNA, the CDR3 is TGCGCCAGCAGTGACGGGGCCGCGGGCGCTTTCTTT.

This rearrangement joins TRBV18 to TRBJ2-7, with 8 bases matching TRBD1. The V and J ends lost 3 bases and 2 bases, in that order; junction bases with no gene match: 6. The CDR3 contains 15 residues. Germline V lookup: CDR1 KGHSH, CDR2 LQKENI. The CDR3 nucleotides are TGTGCCAGCTCACCGTATGGGACAGGCGCCTACGAGCAGTACTTC. Translated: CASSPYGTGAYEQYF. Full variable domain (remainder filled in from reference TRBV18 and TRBJ2-7): NAGVMQNPRHLVRRRGQEARLRCSPMKGHSHVYWYRQLPEEGLKFMVYLQKENIIDESGMPKERFSAEFPKEGPSILRIQQVVRGDSAAYFCASSPYGTGAYEQYFGPGTRLTVT.

The chain links TRBV25-1 to TRBJ1-1, with D unclear. V was pared by 3 bases and J by 3 bases, with 14 bases between. The CDR3 is 15 residues long. Germline V CDR1 and CDR2: MGHDK, SYGVNS. This CDR3 is CASSELGLMDTEAFF. The CDR3 DNA reads as TGTGCCAGCAGTGAGTTAGGCCTTATGGACACTGAAGCTTTCTTT.